The next 16 T cell receptor beta chains were all read from a single sample in a study of T cell repertoires in cytomegalovirus infection. The antigens of these receptors remain unknown. MiXCR, applied by TCRdb to the reads, yields one record per CDR3 protein. The sample includes 300,000 to 400,000 distinct CDR3 sequences, 25% to 30% of them seen just once. Source: cultured PBMCs, taken from culture after CMV antigen stimulation. Every receptor here comes from a human donor in good health (CMV status not recorded). Some clones in this sample may be carry-over from other donors' samples.

This rearrangement joins TRBV10-3 to TRBJ1-1, with unresolved D. Germline V CDR1 and CDR2: ENHRY, SYGVKD. Trimming took off 7 bases at V and 1 base at J, with 13 bases between the two ends. The CDR3 extends over 14 amino acids. CDR3 residues: CAIKDGPANTEAFF. The CDR3 DNA follows: TGTGCCATCAAGGACGGCCCAGCGAACACTGAAGCTTTCTTT.

A note on this clonotype: The germline gene is not matched at one end of the junction; a read error may be the cause. The chain couples TRBV6-1 to TRBJ1-6; D is unresolved. Germline CDR1 is MNHNS and CDR2 is SASEGT. This CDR3 region has 15 residues. The CDR3 sequence is CASSPSRDYNSPLQF. CDR3 in DNA: TGTGCCAGCAGCCCCTCGAGGGATTATAATTCACCCCTCCAGTTT.

The V gene is TRBV3-1, the J gene TRBJ1-1; TRBD1 aligns across 7 bases. The length of the CDR3 is 16 residues. Germline CDR1 is LGHDT and CDR2 is YNNKEL (reference sequence). Germline trimming cut 4 bases from V and 5 bases from J; bases unmatched to any gene: 13. The CDR3 region is CASSPVDKGAATEAFF. In nucleotides, the CDR3 is TGTGCCAGCAGCCCCGTCGACAAGGGGGCGGCGACTGAAGCTTTCTTT.

This sequence joins TRBV28 and TRBJ1-1; no reliable D call. Deletions cut 5 bases from V and 4 bases from J, with 11 bases between. The CDR3 totals 13 residues. CDR1 MDHEN and CDR2 SYDVKM come from the germline V gene. CDR3 bases: TGTGCCAGCAGTCCCCCGCGGGTCACTGAAGCTTTCTTT. Its protein is CASSPPRVTEAFF.

This sequence joins TRBV28 and TRBJ2-7; the match to TRBD2 covers 13 bases. J lost 4 bases, V lost 2 bases, and 8 bases had no gene match. This CDR3 is 17 amino acids long. The V gene's germline CDR1 is MDHEN and CDR2 SYDVKM. The CDR3 nucleotides are TGTGCCAGCAGTTTAATCCGACTAGCGGGAGGCAGGTACGAGCAGTACTTC. Translated: CASSLIRLAGGRYEQYF.

CDR3 in amino acids: CASSHSVDNSPLHF. The CDR3 bases are TGTGCCAGCAGCCACAGTGTGGATAATTCACCCCTCCACTTT. This chain uses TRBV3-1 with TRBJ1-6; D uncertain. The CDR3 totals 14 residues. Germline V CDR1 and CDR2: LGHDT, YNNKEL (reference sequence). Trimming stripped 3 bases from V and 5 bases from J, with 8 bases between.

V gene TRBV20-1 combines with J gene TRBJ2-7, with D possibly being TRBD1 or TRBD2 (5 bases each). Germline CDR1 reads DFQATT; CDR2 reads SNEGSKA (reference sequence). Trimming left V 3 bases short and J 0 bases short, with 15 bases between. This CDR3 has 15 residues. CDR3 sequence (DNA): TGCAGTGCTAGCTGGGGGAAAGGGATCTCCTACGAGCAGTACTTC. It specifies CSASWGKGISYEQYF.

This clonotype turned up a few times. V usage is TRBV4-1 and J usage is TRBJ1-5; D not certain. CDR1 MGHRA and CDR2 YSYEKL come from the germline V gene. This CDR3 is 14 amino acids long. V lost 1 base and J lost 5, with 9 bases in between. The CDR3 reads CASSQGYPYQPQHF. The DNA of the CDR3 is TGCGCCAGCAGCCAAGGGTATCCGTATCAGCCCCAGCATTTT.

This clonotype showed up many times. The rearrangement joins TRBV7-3 to TRBJ2-5; D possibly corresponds to TRBD2 (5 bases). Deletions cut 2 bases from V and 0 bases from J, with 10 bases between. This CDR3 has 15 residues. The germline gives CDR1 SGHTA, CDR2 FQGTGA. The CDR3 here is CASSLAGRDQETQYF. The CDR3 bases are TGTGCCAGCAGCTTAGCGGGCCGAGACCAAGAGACCCAGTACTTC.

This clonotype was seen more than once but under ten times. CDR3 DNA sequence: TGTGCCACCAGTGATCGCCGCGGGCGAGCACGAGAGACCCAGTACTTC. This encodes CATSDRRGRARETQYF. The gene calls are TRBV24-1 and TRBJ2-5; D might be TRBD2 (5 bases). Trimming took 3 bases from V and 4 from J, leaving 17 bases between them. CDR3 size: 16 residues. CDR1 and CDR2 from the germline V gene are KGHDR and SFDVKD.

The table lists this clonotype with a few counts. The chain couples TRBV10-3 to TRBJ1-2; a possible D gene is TRBD1 (5 bases). Germline-derived CDR1 and CDR2 are ENHRY and SYGVKD. The CDR3 is made up of 14 amino acids. Trimming took 7 bases from V and 6 from J, leaving 18 bases between them. The chain's CDR3 is CAINEQGISNGYTF. The CDR3 coding sequence is TGTGCCATCAACGAGCAGGGAATTTCCAATGGCTACACCTTC.

The rearrangement uses TRBV20-1 and TRBJ2-1, with 10 bases matching TRBD1. The germline V gene encodes CDR1 DFQATT and CDR2 SNEGSKA (reference sequence). The V segment lost 5 bases and the J segment 0 bases; nucleotides outside the gene matches: 16. This CDR3 contains 19 residues. Here the CDR3 DNA reads TGCAGTGCTTTATGGTCCGGGACAGGGGAACAAAGCTCCTACAATGAGCAGTTCTTC. It specifies CSALWSGTGEQSSYNEQFF.

The chain employs TRBV19 and TRBJ1-2; no definite D call. The CDR3 contains 13 residues. V lost 5 bases and J lost 3, with 10 bases in between. Germline lookup yields CDR1 LNHDA and CDR2 SQIVND (reference sequence). CDR3 in DNA: TGTGCCAGTAGTTCTGGGCGAGACTATGGCTACACCTTC. It yields the protein CASSSGRDYGYTF.

V and J are TRBV18 and TRBJ1-1, with 7 bases matching TRBD1. Germline CDR1 KGHSH, CDR2 LQKENI. The CDR3 spans 14 residues. The ends lost 3 bases at V and 5 bases at J; junction bases unmatched: 6. This chain's CDR3 is CASSPTRGRTEAFF. The CDR3 coding sequence is TGTGCCAGCTCACCGACCAGGGGGAGGACTGAAGCTTTCTTT.

V and J are TRBV25-1 and TRBJ2-4; no clear D. V lost 4 bases, J lost 11 bases, and 15 bases lay in between. CDR1 is MGHDK, CDR2 SYGVNS, per germline. The CDR3 runs 13 residues. In DNA, the CDR3 is TGTGCCAGCAGTGGCCGCTATTTCGGAGTTCAGTACTTC. It translates to CASSGRYFGVQYF.

This clonotype was seen at least ten times. This chain uses TRBV7-2 with TRBJ1-2, with D unclear. This CDR3 contains 13 residues. From germline, CDR1 is SGHTA and CDR2 FQGNSA. The V gene lost 7 bases and the J gene lost 1 base, with 10 bases spanning the gap. CDR3 protein: CASTLKVNYGYTF. The CDR3 region has the DNA TGTGCCAGCACCCTAAAAGTTAACTATGGCTACACCTTC.